The rows below give T cell receptor beta chains drawn from one sample of a study of response to subunit inactivated influenza vaccine. TCRdb used MiXCR to reprocess the RT-PCR reads, holding one entry per CDR3 protein. The sample includes approximately 700,000 distinct CDR3 sequences, about 15% of them seen just once. The sample was PBMCs from blood, taken about 11 days after vaccination. The receptors derive from a man over 45 who received an inactivated influenza vaccine. Both conserved end residues are part of each CDR3. Fields, in order: CDR3 DNA, CDR3 protein, clone size, V gene, J gene, D gene. The D gene is left open where the match is weak. Where a row states a size, it is once, few, many or the class of an expanded clone; other rows omit it.

cdr3_nt: TGCAGTGCTAGAGACATCCTCGCGGGGGACGACAATGAGCAGTTCTTC
cdr3_aa: CSARDILAGDDNEQFF
clone_size: few
v_call: TRBV20-1
j_call: TRBJ2-1
d_call: TRBD2

cdr3_nt: TGTGCCAGCAGCCTAGGGGGACAGGGTAACTACGAGCAGTACTTC
cdr3_aa: CASSLGGQGNYEQYF
clone_size: few
v_call: TRBV12-3/TRBV12-4
j_call: TRBJ2-7
d_call: TRBD1

cdr3_nt: TGCAGTGCTAGAGATCGGGGCGGGAGGACAGCATACAATGAGCAGTTCTTC
cdr3_aa: CSARDRGGRTAYNEQFF
clone_size: -
v_call: TRBV20-1
j_call: TRBJ2-1
d_call: TRBD2

cdr3_nt: TGTGCCAGCAGTTCGACAGGGGGTTCCTACAATGAGCAGTTCTTC
cdr3_aa: CASSSTGGSYNEQFF
clone_size: many
v_call: TRBV12-3/TRBV12-4
j_call: TRBJ2-1
d_call: TRBD1

cdr3_nt: TGTGCCAGCAGTTTGCGGGGAACCTATGGCTACACCTTC
cdr3_aa: CASSLRGTYGYTF
clone_size: -
v_call: TRBV12-3/TRBV12-4
j_call: TRBJ1-2
d_call: -

cdr3_nt: TGTGCCAGCAGTAACAAGGGGACTAGCGCCCAAGAGACCCAGTACTTC
cdr3_aa: CASSNKGTSAQETQYF
clone_size: once
v_call: TRBV6-5
j_call: TRBJ2-5
d_call: TRBD2

cdr3_nt: TGTGCCAGCAGCGCCCATGACACCTCAACTAATGAAAAACTGTTTTTT
cdr3_aa: CASSAHDTSTNEKLFF
clone_size: few
v_call: TRBV9
j_call: TRBJ1-4
d_call: -

cdr3_nt: TGTGCCAGCAGCTTGTGGCTAACCTACGAGCAGTACTTC
cdr3_aa: CASSLWLTYEQYF
clone_size: -
v_call: TRBV7-2
j_call: TRBJ2-7
d_call: -

cdr3_nt: TGTGCCAGCAGTTTAGAGGGACAGGTTAATTCACCCCTCCACTTT
cdr3_aa: CASSLEGQVNSPLHF
clone_size: few
v_call: TRBV12-3/TRBV12-4
j_call: TRBJ1-6
d_call: TRBD1

cdr3_nt: TGTGCCACCAGCAGACAGCGAGAGGTTGGCGGCTACACCTTC
cdr3_aa: CATSRQREVGGYTF
clone_size: -
v_call: TRBV15
j_call: TRBJ1-2
d_call: -

cdr3_nt: TGTGCCAGCAGTTTACGGGCCTCGACTCTGGAGACCCAGTACTTC
cdr3_aa: CASSLRASTLETQYF
clone_size: few
v_call: TRBV12-3/TRBV12-4
j_call: TRBJ2-5
d_call: -

cdr3_nt: TGTGCCAGCAGTTTAGCGGGAGCCACGATCTACGAGCAGTACTTC
cdr3_aa: CASSLAGATIYEQYF
clone_size: -
v_call: TRBV11-2
j_call: TRBJ2-7
d_call: TRBD2

cdr3_nt: TGTGCCAGCAGCCAATGGGACTCCCCGAGGGGGGAGCTGTTTTTT
cdr3_aa: CASSQWDSPRGELFF
clone_size: -
v_call: TRBV14
j_call: TRBJ2-2
d_call: -

cdr3_nt: TGTGCCAGCAGTTTTTATAGGGGAGGCTACACCTTC
cdr3_aa: CASSFYRGGYTF
clone_size: -
v_call: TRBV12-3/TRBV12-4
j_call: TRBJ1-2
d_call: -

cdr3_nt: TGCAGCGTTAACTTGGGATCCCAAGAGACCCAGTACTTC
cdr3_aa: CSVNLGSQETQYF
clone_size: -
v_call: TRBV29-1
j_call: TRBJ2-5
d_call: -

cdr3_nt: TGTGCCAGCACCTCTTCGTCCTACGAGCAGTACTTC
cdr3_aa: CASTSSSYEQYF
clone_size: few
v_call: TRBV7-2
j_call: TRBJ2-7
d_call: -

cdr3_nt: TGTGCCAGCAGACAATATACGGGGAACACTGAAGCTTTCTTT
cdr3_aa: CASRQYTGNTEAFF
clone_size: few
v_call: TRBV12-3/TRBV12-4
j_call: TRBJ1-1
d_call: -

cdr3_nt: TGTGCCAGCAGCCCGGGACAGATCGGGCCGGGCTCTGGGGCCAACGTCCTGACTTTC
cdr3_aa: CASSPGQIGPGSGANVLTF
clone_size: -
v_call: TRBV4-2
j_call: TRBJ2-6
d_call: TRBD1

cdr3_nt: TGTGCCAGCAGCCAAGATCGAGGGTTTGGGGCCAACGTCCTGACTTTC
cdr3_aa: CASSQDRGFGANVLTF
clone_size: few
v_call: TRBV4-2
j_call: TRBJ2-6
d_call: -

cdr3_nt: TGTGCCAGCAGCTTATATCCTTCACCCCTCCACTTT
cdr3_aa: CASSLYPSPLHF
clone_size: many
v_call: TRBV7-2
j_call: TRBJ1-6
d_call: -

cdr3_nt: TGCAGTGCTATAGGGGGATCTCGATTAAATTCACCCCTCCACTTT
cdr3_aa: CSAIGGSRLNSPLHF
clone_size: -
v_call: TRBV20-1
j_call: TRBJ1-6
d_call: -

cdr3_nt: TGTGCCAGCAGCCGGGACGGCTTCGATGAGCAGTTCTTC
cdr3_aa: CASSRDGFDEQFF
clone_size: -
v_call: TRBV13
j_call: TRBJ2-1
d_call: -

cdr3_nt: TGTGCCAGCAGGGCATCCGGGACGGCCCGGGTTGGCTACACCTTC
cdr3_aa: CASRASGTARVGYTF
clone_size: -
v_call: TRBV12-3/TRBV12-4
j_call: TRBJ1-2
d_call: -

cdr3_nt: TGCAGTGCTAGAGATCCGGGATTTAGCTATGGCTACACCTTC
cdr3_aa: CSARDPGFSYGYTF
clone_size: few
v_call: TRBV20-1
j_call: TRBJ1-2
d_call: -

cdr3_nt: TGTGCCAGCAGCTTAGTTGGGGTGACAGGGGTCAATTCACCCCTCCACTTT
cdr3_aa: CASSLVGVTGVNSPLHF
clone_size: -
v_call: TRBV7-9
j_call: TRBJ1-6
d_call: TRBD1

cdr3_nt: TGCAGTGCTAGCTCGTTTGGGAGGCACCAAGAGACCCAGTACTTC
cdr3_aa: CSASSFGRHQETQYF
clone_size: many
v_call: TRBV20-1
j_call: TRBJ2-5
d_call: -

cdr3_nt: TGTGCCAGCAGCCAAGATGGGGACAGGGTTTACGAGCAGTACTTC
cdr3_aa: CASSQDGDRVYEQYF
clone_size: -
v_call: TRBV3-1
j_call: TRBJ2-7
d_call: TRBD1

cdr3_nt: TGTGCCACCAGCAGAGACGGGGGGGGCTATGGCTACACCTTC
cdr3_aa: CATSRDGGGYGYTF
clone_size: few
v_call: TRBV15
j_call: TRBJ1-2
d_call: -

cdr3_nt: TGTGCCAGCAGCTTAGGGCTAGCGGGGACCCAAGAGACCCAGTACTTC
cdr3_aa: CASSLGLAGTQETQYF
clone_size: many
v_call: TRBV7-2
j_call: TRBJ2-5
d_call: TRBD2

cdr3_nt: TGTGCCAGCAGCGTAGGCCCTCTGGGTAGCGGGCACACAGATACGCAGTATTTT
cdr3_aa: CASSVGPLGSGHTDTQYF
clone_size: few
v_call: TRBV9
j_call: TRBJ2-3
d_call: TRBD2

cdr3_nt: TGTGCCAGCAGTTCCCGGAGAGGGGGTTCAGATACGCAGTATTTT
cdr3_aa: CASSSRRGGSDTQYF
clone_size: few
v_call: TRBV28
j_call: TRBJ2-3
d_call: -

cdr3_nt: TGCAGCGTTGATCAGGGTAGAGAGACCCAGTACTTC
cdr3_aa: CSVDQGRETQYF
clone_size: many
v_call: TRBV29-1
j_call: TRBJ2-5
d_call: -

cdr3_nt: TGTGCCAGCAGTTTGACGACAGGGTCCAGCTACACCTTC
cdr3_aa: CASSLTTGSSYTF
clone_size: -
v_call: TRBV12-3/TRBV12-4
j_call: TRBJ1-2
d_call: TRBD1

cdr3_nt: TGTGCCAGCAGCTTGGGGACAGGGAGCGGGCTCAATGAGCAGTTCTTC
cdr3_aa: CASSLGTGSGLNEQFF
clone_size: -
v_call: TRBV5-6
j_call: TRBJ2-1
d_call: TRBD1

cdr3_nt: TGTGCCAGCAGTTCCTCCCCCCGGGGCACCGGGGAGCTGTTTTTT
cdr3_aa: CASSSSPRGTGELFF
clone_size: -
v_call: TRBV12-3/TRBV12-4
j_call: TRBJ2-2
d_call: -